This TCR beta chain was identified in a study of beta chain features in type 1 diabetes. Study at large: Patients and healthy donors were similar in age, gender and cell yields. Overall study results and limits: Sequencing used cDNA, and cells with high TCR expression could therefore be over-represented. TCRB repertoires of naive, central memory and Treg cells appeared more similar among patients than among healthy donors. People with Type 1 diabetes carried modestly yet significantly shorter TCRB CDR3s in all four CD4+ subsets.

A remark on this clone: Antigen: not known.

Of the isolated RNA, all was reverse transcribed, and so the sequenced material was expressed TCRB transcripts. Repertoires were generated with immunoSEQ multiplex PCR, while TCRdb's copy carries only in-frame clones and drops some. This sample has under 300,000 clones, with roughly a quarter found just once. Sampling consisted of one heparinised blood draw per donor, averaging around 100 mL. Germline trimming cut 5 bases from V and 7 bases from J; bases unmatched to any gene: 4. Germline CDR1 LNHNV, CDR2 YYDKDF (reference sequence). The CDR3 length is 14 residues. Sequenced input: naive CD4+ T cells from blood. The receptor was derived from a woman aged 25 to 39 with type 1 diabetes. The V and J genes are TRBV15 and TRBJ2-2, with TRBD1 matching 10 bases. CDR3 sequence reads: CATSLGQGIGELFF. In DNA, the CDR3 is TGTGCCACCAGCTTGGGACAGGGGATCGGGGAGCTGTTTTTT.